Listed here are 26 T cell receptor beta chains from one sample, sequenced in a study of cytotoxic CD8 clonotypes in ibrutinib-treated CLL. The method was immunoSEQ multiplex PCR; TCRdb's version includes in-frame clones alone and lacks a portion of them. The sample lists roughly 52,000 clones; more than 45% were seen once. The sequenced sample was PBMCs, obtained after 12 months of ibrutinib treatment. These receptor sequences come from a human donor with chronic lymphocytic leukemia.

The chain uses TRBV10-3 and TRBJ2-2; 8 nucleotides agree with TRBD1. This CDR3 is 13 amino acids long. Germline V gene sequence: CDR1 ENHRY, CDR2 SYGVKD. V shed 10 bases and J 6 bases; nucleotides not matched to a gene: 7. DNA of the CDR3: TGTGCCACCTGGGCAGGGGGCTCCGGGGAGCTGTTTTTT. This encodes CATWAGGSGELFF.

This rearrangement joins TRBV30 to TRBJ2-3; TRBD1 is a possible D gene (6 bases). CDR1 and CDR2 from the germline V gene are GTSNPN and SVGIG (reference sequence). The CDR3 length is 14 residues. The V end was cut by 0 bases, the J end by 1 base, with 8 bases between. The CDR3 sequence: CAWSVAGGTDTQYF. The CDR3 region has the DNA TGTGCCTGGAGTGTAGCAGGGGGCACAGATACGCAGTATTTT.

The chain is built from TRBV9 and TRBJ2-1; D is perhaps TRBD1 or TRBD2 (6 bases each). V lost 0 bases to trimming and J lost 0 bases, with 13 bases between them. The germline CDR1 and CDR2 sequences are SGDLS and YYNGEE. The CDR3 is made up of 17 amino acids. CDR3 bases: TGTGCCAGCAGCGTAGGGGGGCCCGGGAGCTCCTACAATGAGCAGTTCTTC. Translated, it gives CASSVGGPGSSYNEQFF.

The gene calls are TRBV19 and TRBJ2-1; 13 bases are a match to TRBD2. V lost 6 bases, J lost 6 bases, and 17 bases stayed unmatched. Germline loops: CDR1 LNHDA, CDR2 SQIVND (reference sequence). The CDR3 runs 19 residues. CDR3 sequence reads: CASSSPGTSGKGGINEQFF. In DNA form, the CDR3 reads TGTGCCAGTAGCTCCCCCGGGACTAGCGGGAAAGGGGGAATCAATGAGCAGTTCTTC.

This clone has more than one count but fewer than ten. The chain has TRBV10-2 and TRBJ1-4, with unresolved D. The CDR3 runs to 12 residues. With 5 bases removed from V and 5 bases from J, the gap between germline ends came to 6 bases. CDR1 is WSHSY, CDR2 SAAADI, per germline. The CDR3 DNA reads as TGCGCCAGCAGTCAGTTAAATGAAAAACTGTTTTTT. Translated, it gives CASSQLNEKLFF.

The chain carries TRBV11-1 and TRBJ1-4, with 7 positions matching TRBD1. V lost 5 bases and J lost 8; bases outside the gene matches: 8. CDR1 SGHAT and CDR2 FQDESV come from the germline V gene (reference sequence). The CDR3 extends over 14 amino acids. The chain's CDR3 is CASSPHRGMEKLFF. For the CDR3, the DNA is TGTGCCAGCAGCCCTCACAGGGGTATGGAAAAACTGTTTTTT.

This clone was seen only a few times. This sequence joins TRBV5-1 and TRBJ1-6; D is unclear. The V gene's germline CDR1 is SGHRS and CDR2 YFSETQ. Trimming took 0 bases from V and 5 from J, leaving 9 bases between them. This CDR3 has 15 residues. In nucleotides, the CDR3 is TGCGCCAGCAGCTTGGTGGCAGCTAATAATTCACCCCTCCACTTT. This gives the protein CASSLVAANNSPLHF.

A word on this clone: A junction boundary mismatches the germline segment, possibly from a read error. The rearrangement joins TRBV10-3 to TRBJ1-5, with 9 bases identical to TRBD1. The germline V gene encodes CDR1 ENHRY and CDR2 SYGVKD. The CDR3 loop spans 14 amino acids. The CDR3: CAISEDRGNLPQHF. The CDR3 coding sequence is TGTGCCATCAGTGAGGACAGGGGGAATCTGCCCCAGCATTTT.

This clone has a handful of counts. The J gene is TRBJ2-5, the V gene TRBV7-2; D ambiguous. From germline, CDR1 is SGHTA and CDR2 FQGNSA. This CDR3 contains 14 residues. The V end lost 5 bases, the J end lost 4 bases, and 14 bases lay between the germline ends. Here the CDR3 DNA reads TGTGCCAGCAGCCTTACGAGGTCTTCAGAGACCCAGTACTTC. Residues: CASSLTRSSETQYF. Drawing the rest from reference TRBV7-2 and TRBJ2-5, the complete variable domain is GAGVSQSPSNKVTEKGKDVELRCDPISGHTALYWYRQSLGQGLEFLIYFQGNSAPDKSGLPSDRFSAERTGGSVSTLTIQRTQQEDSAVYLCASSLTRSSETQYFGPGTRLLVL.

The table lists this clone with many counts. The V gene is TRBV5-1, the J gene TRBJ1-1; weak D call: TRBD1 (6 bases). Germline-derived CDR1 and CDR2 are SGHRS and YFSETQ. CDR3 size: 14 residues. The V end was cut by 4 bases, the J end by 4 bases, with 14 bases between. The CDR3 loop is CASSHLSGVTEAFF. The DNA for the CDR3 is TGCGCCAGCAGCCATCTATCAGGGGTCACTGAAGCTTTCTTT.

The chain uses TRBV5-4 and TRBJ1-2; 10 bases align to TRBD1. The germline CDR1 and CDR2 sequences are SGHNT and YYREEE (reference sequence). Trimming at V came to 4 bases and at J to 4 bases, leaving 4 bases not matched to a gene. There are 14 residues in the CDR3. CDR3 sequence: CASSHRDRGYGYTF. The CDR3, as DNA: TGTGCCAGCAGCCACCGGGACAGGGGCTATGGCTACACCTTC.

The rearrangement uses TRBV18 and TRBJ2-4, with D unclear. V was pared by 4 bases and J by 8 bases, with 12 bases between. The CDR3 runs to 13 residues. Germline lookup yields CDR1 KGHSH and CDR2 LQKENI. The CDR3 nucleotides read TGTGCCAGCTCACTGACCCAAAAGGACATTCAGTACTTC. Amino acids: CASSLTQKDIQYF.

V gene TRBV5-5 combines with J gene TRBJ1-4; a weak D match, TRBD1 (5 bases). The germline CDR1 and CDR2 sequences are SGHKS and YYEKEE (reference sequence). V was cut by 3 bases and J by 0 bases, with 9 bases left in between. This CDR3 is 15 amino acids long. CDR3 bases: TGTGCCAGCAGCTACCAGGGCGCAACTAATGAAAAACTGTTTTTT. It encodes CASSYQGATNEKLFF.

This clone has ten or more counts. V is TRBV9 and J is TRBJ1-2, with 8 bases identical to TRBD1. V was pared by 0 bases and J by 6 bases, with 7 bases of the junction left unmatched. The CDR3 is 15 residues long. From germline, CDR1 is SGDLS and CDR2 YYNGEE. In DNA form, the CDR3 reads TGTGCCAGCAGCGTAGCGGGACAGGTCCAGCATGGCTACACCTTC. Amino acids: CASSVAGQVQHGYTF.

The V call is TRBV7-9, the J call TRBJ1-5; D remains ambiguous. V lost 5 bases, J lost 3 bases, and 5 bases lay in between. CDR3 size: 12 residues. Germline-derived CDR1 and CDR2 are SEHNR and FQNEAQ (reference sequence). For the CDR3, the DNA is TGTGCCAGCAGCGCAAACAATCAGCCCCAGCATTTT. Amino acids: CASSANNQPQHF.

This sequence joins TRBV13 and TRBJ2-5, with 9 bases that match TRBD2. V was pared by 7 bases and J by 6 bases, with 9 bases of the junction left unmatched. Per germline, CDR1 PRHDT and CDR2 FYEKMQ (reference sequence). The CDR3 is 14 residues long. The CDR3 spells CASTWGGRGQTQYF. The CDR3 DNA reads as TGTGCCAGCACGTGGGGCGGGAGGGGCCAGACCCAGTACTTC. The full variable domain, rest sourced from reference TRBV13 and TRBJ2-5, is AAGVIQSPRHLIKEKRETATLKCYPIPRHDTVYWYQQGPGQDPQFLISFYEKMQSDKGSIPDRFSAQQFSDYHSELNMSSLELGDSALYFCASTWGGRGQTQYFGPGTRLLVL.

J is TRBJ2-7 and V is TRBV28; no clear D. V lost 3 bases, J lost 3 bases, and 6 bases lay in between. Per germline, CDR1 MDHEN and CDR2 SYDVKM. This CDR3 region has 12 residues. DNA of the CDR3: TGTGCCAGCAGTTTGACCTACTACGAGCAGTACTTC. As protein: CASSLTYYEQYF.

J is TRBJ1-1 and V is TRBV11-3, with D unresolved. Trimming shortened V by 1 base and J by 7 bases, and 10 bases separated the two germline ends. This CDR3 is 13 amino acids long. Germline CDR1 reads SGHNT; CDR2 reads YENEEA. Here the CDR3 reads CASSLATVGEAFF. CDR3 nucleotides: TGTGCCAGCAGCTTAGCGACGGTAGGTGAAGCTTTCTTT.

This sequence joins TRBV2 and TRBJ2-1, with TRBD2 as a possible D gene (6 bases). The V and J ends lost 4 bases and 3 bases respectively, with 10 bases between them. This CDR3 comprises 14 residues. Germline-derived CDR1 and CDR2 are SNHLY and FYNNEI. CDR3 in amino acids: CASSVQGGYNEQFF. The CDR3 DNA sequence: TGTGCCAGCAGTGTTCAGGGAGGCTACAATGAGCAGTTCTTC.

The V gene is TRBV4-3, the J gene TRBJ2-7, with 7 bases lining up with TRBD2. V was pared by 1 base and J by 2 bases, with 8 bases of the junction left unmatched. The CDR3 is made up of 16 amino acids. The V gene's germline CDR1 is LGHNA and CDR2 YSLEER. CDR3 coding DNA: TGCGCCAGCAGCCAAGTCTTTGCGGGAGAGCCCTACGAGCAGTACTTC. Its translation is CASSQVFAGEPYEQYF.

CDR3 loop: CASSAHQGRNTEAFF. The CDR3 DNA sequence: TGTGCCAGCAGTGCTCATCAGGGGAGGAACACTGAAGCTTTCTTT. The gene calls are TRBV25-1 and TRBJ1-1, with D maybe TRBD1 (6 bases). CDR1 MGHDK and CDR2 SYGVNS come from the germline V gene. V lost 4 bases, J lost 1 base, and 13 bases lay in between. This CDR3 has 15 amino acids.

The chain uses TRBV19 and TRBJ1-2, with D maybe TRBD1 (6 bases). This CDR3 spans 13 amino acids. CDR1 LNHDA and CDR2 SQIVND come from the germline V gene (reference sequence). The V and J ends lost 5 bases and 2 bases respectively, with 9 bases between them. This CDR3 reads CASSAGQNYGYTF. The CDR3 nucleotides are TGTGCCAGTAGTGCCGGACAGAACTATGGCTACACCTTC.

The chain couples TRBV29-1 to TRBJ2-1; 9 nucleotides match TRBD1. Germline V gene lookup returns CDR1 SQVTM and CDR2 ANQGSEA. J was trimmed by 5 bases and V by 7 bases; bases with no gene match: 9. The CDR3 has 14 amino acids. The DNA for the CDR3 is TGCAGCGCATCGGACAGGGGTTTCAACAATGAGCAGTTCTTC. Translating it yields CSASDRGFNNEQFF.

The chain recombines TRBV5-1 with TRBJ2-7; D might be TRBD2 (6 bases). CDR1 and CDR2 (germline): SGHRS, YFSETQ. The CDR3 is 17 residues long. Trimming took off 0 bases at V and 4 bases at J, with 20 bases between the two ends. CDR3 amino acids: CASSLAGAGTDNYEQYF. For the CDR3, the DNA is TGCGCCAGCAGCTTGGCCGGGGCGGGGACGGATAATTACGAGCAGTACTTC.

The V call is TRBV5-1, the J call TRBJ2-1; possibly TRBD2 for D (6 bases). The length of the CDR3 is 16 residues. V was cut by 4 bases and J by 3 bases, with 17 bases left in between. The germline gives CDR1 SGHRS, CDR2 YFSETQ. CDR3 sequence: CASSLTLAGNYNEQFF. CDR3 DNA sequence: TGCGCCAGCAGCCTCACCCTGGCGGGAAACTACAATGAGCAGTTCTTC.

The CDR3 DNA sequence: TGTGCCAGCAGCTTTCAGGGGGCGGACTATGGCTACACCTTC. Translated, it gives CASSFQGADYGYTF. V usage is TRBV11-3 and J usage is TRBJ1-2; 8 bases are a match to TRBD1. V was pared by 3 bases and J by 3 bases, with 3 bases of the junction left unmatched. This CDR3 comprises 14 residues. CDR1 is SGHNT and CDR2 is YENEEA in the germline V gene.